Reported below is one TCR beta chain. This sample was included in a study of identical twins. TCRdb recomputed calls from the 5' RACE reads with MiXCR, one row per CDR3 protein. The sample has approximately 500,000 distinct CDR3 sequences, roughly 24% seen once. This CDR3 has 16 residues. In addition, the sample was reused for a study of T cells expressing NK-cell markers.

The sequenced material came from CD4+ T cells sorted from blood. This chain joins TRBV21-1 and TRBJ2-1. TRBV21-1 is a pseudogene locus. The sequence derives from a woman aged 18-35 years in good health. The CDR3 DNA reads TGTGCCAGCAGCATCCCCAAACAACTCGAGGACAATGAGCAGTTCTTC. It encodes CASSIPKQLEDNEQFF.